Listed below are T cell receptor beta chains from one sample, sequenced in a study of human T cells and chemical hapten exposure. TCRdb recomputed calls from the RACE reads with MiXCR, one row per CDR3 protein. The table includes 300,000 to 400,000 distinct CDR3 sequences, around 7% detected once. The source was whole blood, collected in connection with sensitization to the hapten diphenylcyclopropenone (DPC). Receptors originate from a woman aged 18-35 years with alopecia areata. Some clones in this sample may be carry-over from other donors' samples. Both conserved end residues are part of each CDR3. A D gene is named only where the DNA matches it firmly. The size entry is marked missing in some rows and otherwise reads once, few, many or a size class.

V	size	J	D	CDR3	DNA
TRBV9	few	TRBJ1-2	.	CASNGNYGYTF	TGTGCCAGCAACGGCAACTATGGCTACACCTTC
TRBV10-3	.	TRBJ2-1	TRBD2	CAIHSDTSGTIWGQFF	TGTGCCATTCACTCAGATACTAGCGGGACAATTTGGGGGCAGTTCTTC
TRBV6-2/TRBV6-3	few	TRBJ2-5	.	CALRGAEEETQYF	TGTGCCCTAAGGGGGGCGGAAGAAGAGACCCAGTACTTC
TRBV6-5	few	TRBJ1-1	.	CASTQAPFIEAFF	TGTGCCAGCACTCAGGCTCCCTTTATAGAAGCTTTCTTT
TRBV13	many	TRBJ2-5	.	CASSLLTVGTQYF	TGTGCCAGCAGCCTTCTAACCGTAGGGACCCAGTACTTC
TRBV20-1	.	TRBJ1-1	.	CSASGSTNTEAFF	TGCAGTGCCTCAGGGTCCACGAACACTGAAGCTTTCTTT
TRBV12-3/TRBV12-4	many	TRBJ1-2	.	CASSSLGQSPLHYGYTF	TGTGCCAGCAGTTCTCTAGGACAGTCGCCCCTTCACTATGGCTACACCTTC
TRBV4-3	.	TRBJ1-6	.	CASSQDISPGAIHF	TGCGCCAGCAGCCAAGATATTTCCCCAGGGGCCATCCACTTT
TRBV9	few	TRBJ1-4	.	CASSPTGTTNEKLFF	TGTGCCAGCAGCCCTACCGGGACGACTAATGAAAAACTGTTTTTT
TRBV14	many	TRBJ2-1	.	CASSLQITYNEQFF	TGTGCCAGCAGCCTTCAAATCACCTACAATGAGCAGTTCTTC
TRBV6-1	few	TRBJ1-1	.	CASNTADDEAFF	TGTGCCAGCAACACCGCGGACGATGAAGCTTTCTTT
TRBV7-9	.	TRBJ2-1	.	CASSVAQTGDEQFF	TGTGCCAGCAGCGTCGCTCAGACGGGGGATGAGCAGTTCTTC
TRBV12-3/TRBV12-4	few	TRBJ1-4	TRBD1	CASSAQGTNEKLFF	TGTGCCAGCAGCGCACAGGGGACTAATGAAAAACTGTTTTTT
TRBV7-8	many	TRBJ2-6	.	CASSPYRVLAQGANVLTF	TGTGCCAGCAGCCCGTACCGGGTACTAGCTCAGGGGGCCAACGTCCTGACTTTC
TRBV28	few	TRBJ1-5	.	CASRLPGSVGNQPQHF	TGTGCCAGCAGACTCCCGGGATCCGTGGGCAATCAGCCCCAGCATTTT
TRBV7-8	few	TRBJ2-2	.	CASSLGWGRDTGELFF	TGTGCCAGCAGCTTGGGGTGGGGCCGGGACACCGGGGAGCTGTTTTTT
TRBV7-9	.	TRBJ2-7	.	CASSFRGDTYEQYF	TGTGCCAGCAGCTTTAGGGGTGATACCTACGAGCAGTACTTC
TRBV7-2	few	TRBJ1-4	.	CASSLVGREKLFF	TGTGCCAGCAGCTTAGTGGGCAGGGAGAAACTGTTTTTT
TRBV7-2	.	TRBJ2-7	TRBD1	CASSTGQATYEQYF	TGTGCCAGCAGCACGGGACAGGCCACCTACGAGCAGTACTTC
TRBV20-1	few	TRBJ1-1	.	CSARDGVRGNTEAFF	TGCAGTGCTAGAGACGGTGTCAGGGGGAACACTGAAGCTTTCTTT